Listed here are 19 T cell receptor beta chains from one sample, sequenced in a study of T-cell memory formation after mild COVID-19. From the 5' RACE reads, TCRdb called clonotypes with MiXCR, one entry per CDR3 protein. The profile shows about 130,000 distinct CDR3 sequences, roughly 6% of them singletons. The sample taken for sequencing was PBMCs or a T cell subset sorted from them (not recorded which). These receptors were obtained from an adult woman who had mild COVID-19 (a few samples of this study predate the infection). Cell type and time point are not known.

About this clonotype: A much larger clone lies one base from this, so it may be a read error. The CDR3 DNA reads TGTGCCAGCAGCTTAGCCAACTCCTCCGAGCAGTACTTC. Its protein product is CASSLANSSEQYF. The V and J genes are TRBV7-6 and TRBJ2-7; the D is unclear. Germline loops: CDR1 SGHVS, CDR2 FNYEAQ. This CDR3 region has 13 residues.

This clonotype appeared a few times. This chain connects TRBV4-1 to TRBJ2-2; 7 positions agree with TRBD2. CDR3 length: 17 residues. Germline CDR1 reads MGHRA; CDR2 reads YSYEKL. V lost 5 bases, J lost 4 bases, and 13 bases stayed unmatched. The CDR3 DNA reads TGCGCCAGCAGCTTACAGGTGGGAGGGAAGCTCACCGGGGAGCTGTTTTTT. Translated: CASSLQVGGKLTGELFF.

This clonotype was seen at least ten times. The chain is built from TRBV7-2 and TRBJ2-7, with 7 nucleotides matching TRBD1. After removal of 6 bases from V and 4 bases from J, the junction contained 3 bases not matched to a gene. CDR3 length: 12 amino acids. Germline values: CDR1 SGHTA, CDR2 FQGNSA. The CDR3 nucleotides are TGTGCCAGCAGTCTGACAGGGTACGAGCAGTACTTC. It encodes CASSLTGYEQYF.

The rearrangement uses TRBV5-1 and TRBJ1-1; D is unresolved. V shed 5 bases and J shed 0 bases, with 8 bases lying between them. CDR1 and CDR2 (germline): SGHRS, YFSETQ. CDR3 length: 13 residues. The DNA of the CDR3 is TGCGCCAGCAGAAGGGAGGTGAACACTGAAGCTTTCTTT. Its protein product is CASRREVNTEAFF.

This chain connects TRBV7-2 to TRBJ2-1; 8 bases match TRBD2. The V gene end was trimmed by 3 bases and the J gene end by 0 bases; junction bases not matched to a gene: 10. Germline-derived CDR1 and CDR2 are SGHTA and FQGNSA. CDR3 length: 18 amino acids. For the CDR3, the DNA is TGTGCCAGCAGCTTTAGCGGCGTACTAGCGGCCTCCTACAATGAGCAGTTCTTC. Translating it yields CASSFSGVLAASYNEQFF.

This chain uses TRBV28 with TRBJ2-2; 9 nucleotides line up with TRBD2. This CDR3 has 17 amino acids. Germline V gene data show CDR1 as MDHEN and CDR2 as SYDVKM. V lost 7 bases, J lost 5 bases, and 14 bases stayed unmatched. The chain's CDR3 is CASTAIGSGRNTGELFF. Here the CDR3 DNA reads TGTGCCAGCACCGCCATTGGGAGCGGGAGGAATACCGGGGAGCTGTTTTTT.

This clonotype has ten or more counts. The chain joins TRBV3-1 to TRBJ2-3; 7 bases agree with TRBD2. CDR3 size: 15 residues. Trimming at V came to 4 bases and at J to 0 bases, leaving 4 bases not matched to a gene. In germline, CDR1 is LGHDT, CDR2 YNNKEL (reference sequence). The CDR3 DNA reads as TGTGCCAGCAGCCCGGGGACTACTAGCACAGATACGCAGTATTTT. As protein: CASSPGTTSTDTQYF.

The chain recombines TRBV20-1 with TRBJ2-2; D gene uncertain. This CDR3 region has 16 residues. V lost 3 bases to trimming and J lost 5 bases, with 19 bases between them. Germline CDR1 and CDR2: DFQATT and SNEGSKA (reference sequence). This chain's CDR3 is CSASRHQPPKTGELFF. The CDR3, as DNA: TGCAGTGCTAGTCGCCACCAGCCTCCTAAGACCGGGGAGCTGTTTTTT.

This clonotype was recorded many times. The CDR3 sequence: CASSLDRASYNEQFF. Written as DNA, the CDR3 is TGTGCCAGCAGCTTGGACAGGGCCTCCTACAATGAGCAGTTCTTC. The rearrangement joins TRBV7-9 to TRBJ2-1, with 8 positions matching TRBD1. V was pared by 3 bases and J by 0 bases, with 1 base of the junction left unmatched. Germline V gene data show CDR1 as SEHNR and CDR2 as FQNEAQ (reference sequence). This CDR3 region has 15 residues.

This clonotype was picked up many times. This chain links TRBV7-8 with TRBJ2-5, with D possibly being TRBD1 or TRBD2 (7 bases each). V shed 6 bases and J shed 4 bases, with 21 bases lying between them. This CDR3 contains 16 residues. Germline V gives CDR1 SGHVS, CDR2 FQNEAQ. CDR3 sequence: CASSLIPGGVPETQYF. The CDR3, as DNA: TGTGCCAGCAGTCTCATCCCAGGGGGGGTCCCAGAGACCCAGTACTTC.

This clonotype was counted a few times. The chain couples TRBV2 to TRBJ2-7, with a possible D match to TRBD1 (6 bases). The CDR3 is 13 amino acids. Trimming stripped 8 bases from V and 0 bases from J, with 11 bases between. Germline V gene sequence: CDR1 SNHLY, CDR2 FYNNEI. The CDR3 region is CASEKDSSYEQYF. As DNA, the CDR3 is TGTGCCAGCGAAAAGGACAGCTCCTACGAGCAGTACTTC.

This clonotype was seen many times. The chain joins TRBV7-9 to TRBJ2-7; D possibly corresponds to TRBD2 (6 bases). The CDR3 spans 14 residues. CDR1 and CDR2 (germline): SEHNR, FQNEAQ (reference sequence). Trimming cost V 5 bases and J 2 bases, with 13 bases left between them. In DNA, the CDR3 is TGTGCCAGCAGCGTGTTAGCGGATGCCTACGAGCAGTACTTC. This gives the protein CASSVLADAYEQYF. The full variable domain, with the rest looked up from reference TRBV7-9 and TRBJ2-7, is DTGVSQNPRHKITKRGQNVTFRCDPISEHNRLYWYRQTLGQGPEFLTYFQNEAQLEKSRLLSDRFSAERPKGSFSTLEIQRTEQGDSAMYLCASSVLADAYEQYFGPGTRLTVT.

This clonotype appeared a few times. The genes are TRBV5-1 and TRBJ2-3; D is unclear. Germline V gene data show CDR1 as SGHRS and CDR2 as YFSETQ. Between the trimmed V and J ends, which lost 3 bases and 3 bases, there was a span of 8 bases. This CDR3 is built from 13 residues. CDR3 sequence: CASSSRATDTQYF. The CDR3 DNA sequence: TGCGCCAGCAGCTCTCGAGCTACAGATACGCAGTATTTT.

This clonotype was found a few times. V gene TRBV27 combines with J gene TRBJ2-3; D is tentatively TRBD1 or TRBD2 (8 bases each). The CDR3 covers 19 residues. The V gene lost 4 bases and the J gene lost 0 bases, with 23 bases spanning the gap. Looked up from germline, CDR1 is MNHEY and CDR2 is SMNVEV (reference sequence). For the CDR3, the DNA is TGTGCCAGCAGTTGGACAGGGCTGGGTAGCGGGACTAGCACAGATACGCAGTATTTT. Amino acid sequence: CASSWTGLGSGTSTDTQYF.

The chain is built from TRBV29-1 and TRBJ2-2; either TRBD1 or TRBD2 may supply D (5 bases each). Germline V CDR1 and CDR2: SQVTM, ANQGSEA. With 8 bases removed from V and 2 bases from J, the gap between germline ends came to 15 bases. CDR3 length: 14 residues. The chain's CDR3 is CSSDRGINTGELFF. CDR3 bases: TGCAGCTCGGACCGGGGCATCAACACCGGGGAGCTGTTTTTT.

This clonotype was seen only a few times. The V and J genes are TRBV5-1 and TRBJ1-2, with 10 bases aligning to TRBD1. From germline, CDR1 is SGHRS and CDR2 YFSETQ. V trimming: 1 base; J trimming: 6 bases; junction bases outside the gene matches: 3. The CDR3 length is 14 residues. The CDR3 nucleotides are TGCGCCAGCAGCTTGTCGGGACAGGGGAATGGCTACACCTTC. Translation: CASSLSGQGNGYTF.

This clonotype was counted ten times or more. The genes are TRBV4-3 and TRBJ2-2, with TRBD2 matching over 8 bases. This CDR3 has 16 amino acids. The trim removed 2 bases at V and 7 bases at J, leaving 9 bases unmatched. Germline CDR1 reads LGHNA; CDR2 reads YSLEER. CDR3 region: CASSQPAGVKGGELFF. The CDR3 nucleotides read TGCGCCAGCAGCCAACCAGCGGGAGTCAAAGGCGGGGAGCTGTTTTTT.

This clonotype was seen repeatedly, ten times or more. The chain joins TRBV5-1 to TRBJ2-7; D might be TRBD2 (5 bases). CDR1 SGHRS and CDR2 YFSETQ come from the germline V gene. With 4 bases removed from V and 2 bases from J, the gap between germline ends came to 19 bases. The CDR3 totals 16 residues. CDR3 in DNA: TGCGCCAGCAGCGGATTTACAAGCGGTAAACCCTACGAGCAGTACTTC. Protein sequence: CASSGFTSGKPYEQYF.

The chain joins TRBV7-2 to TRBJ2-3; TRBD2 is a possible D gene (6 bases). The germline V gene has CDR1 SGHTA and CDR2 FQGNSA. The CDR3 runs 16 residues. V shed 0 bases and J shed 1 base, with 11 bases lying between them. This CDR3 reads CASSLAVGGGTDTQYF. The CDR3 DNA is TGTGCCAGCAGCTTAGCGGTGGGAGGAGGCACAGATACGCAGTATTTT.